The rows below give T cell receptor beta chains drawn from one sample of a study of blood T cell repertoires in COVID-19. TCRdb's copy holds only in-frame clones and misses some; the assay was immunoSEQ multiplex PCR. The sample carries 25,000 to 35,000 clones, over 75% recorded once. The specimen was peripheral blood. The receptors originated from a human donor in a cohort sampled during active COVID-19. Both conserved end residues are part of each CDR3. A D gene is named only where the DNA matches it firmly. Where a row states a size, it is once, few, many or the class of an expanded clone; other rows omit it.

abundance,d_gene,v_gene,j_gene,CDR3aa,CDR3nt
-,TRBD2,TRBV13,TRBJ2-3,CASSPRIGRGGSDTQYF,TGTGCCAGCAGCCCAAGGATAGGGCGGGGGGGATCAGATACGCAGTATTTT
-,-,TRBV29-1,TRBJ1-5,CSAGEGRNQPQHF,TGCAGCGCTGGGGAGGGCAGAAATCAGCCCCAGCATTTT
once,TRBD2,TRBV5-1,TRBJ2-3,CASRPWRGVSDTDTQYF,TGCGCCAGCAGGCCGTGGCGGGGGGTGTCTGACACAGATACGCAGTATTTT
-,TRBD1,TRBV18,TRBJ1-4,CASSAGQAWEKLFF,TGTGCCAGCTCAGCCGGACAGGCCTGGGAAAAACTGTTTTTT
-,TRBD1,TRBV6-5,TRBJ1-3,CASSLLQGEAGNTIYF,TGTGCCAGCAGTTTACTACAGGGGGAAGCTGGAAACACCATATATTTT
-,TRBD1,TRBV6-2/TRBV6-3,TRBJ1-2,CASSKRTGRTYGYTF,TGTGCCAGCAGCAAACGGACAGGGAGGACCTATGGCTACACCTTC
-,-,TRBV6-4,TRBJ2-3,CASSDGGTDTQYF,TGTGCCAGCAGTGACGGAGGAACAGATACGCAGTATTTT
-,-,TRBV4-3,TRBJ2-7,CASSQERGSYEQYF,TGCGCCAGCAGCCAGGAACGCGGATCCTACGAGCAGTACTTC
-,TRBD1,TRBV6-5,TRBJ2-1,CASSYESGTGTDEQFF,TGTGCCAGCAGTTATGAATCCGGGACAGGTACGGATGAGCAGTTCTTC
-,TRBD2,TRBV30,TRBJ2-3,CAWSGGGPDTQYF,TGTGCCTGGAGTGGGGGGGGTCCAGATACGCAGTATTTT
once,TRBD1,TRBV27,TRBJ1-1,CASIRTGLRTEAFF,TGTGCCAGCATTCGGACAGGGCTGCGTACTGAAGCTTTCTTT
-,TRBD1,TRBV10-3,TRBJ1-5,CAISEPGQGSQPQHF,TGTGCCATCAGTGAGCCGGGACAGGGGTCTCAGCCCCAGCATTTT
-,TRBD2,TRBV11-2,TRBJ2-2,CASSLARLAGALGTGELFF,TGTGCCAGCAGCTTAGCTCGGCTAGCGGGGGCGTTAGGGACCGGGGAGCTGTTTTTT
-,TRBD1,TRBV7-2,TRBJ2-3,CASSVLKGALHTDTQYF,TGTGCCAGCAGCGTTCTCAAGGGGGCCCTCCACACAGATACGCAGTATTTT
-,-,TRBV29-1,TRBJ2-1,CSVEPRGPYNEQFF,TGCAGCGTTGAACCCCGAGGCCCGTACAATGAGCAGTTCTTC
-,TRBD1,TRBV18,TRBJ1-5,CASSLETGLSYSNQPQHF,TGTGCCAGCTCACTGGAGACAGGGCTTTCGTATAGCAATCAGCCCCAGCATTTT
-,TRBD1,TRBV5-1,TRBJ2-7,CASSHRDRENEQYF,TGCGCCAGCAGCCACAGGGACAGGGAGAACGAGCAGTACTTC
-,TRBD1,TRBV6-1,TRBJ1-4,CASSRDRGREKLFF,TGTGCCAGCAGTCGGGACAGGGGGCGGGAAAAACTGTTTTTT
-,TRBD1,TRBV24-1,TRBJ2-1,CATSDLKGQGVPNEQFF,TGTGCCACCAGTGATTTGAAGGGACAGGGTGTCCCCAATGAGCAGTTCTTC
-,TRBD1,TRBV7-2,TRBJ2-5,CASSLGTGSETQYF,TGTGCCAGCAGCTTAGGGACAGGGTCGGAGACCCAGTACTTC
-,-,TRBV7-8,TRBJ2-2,CASSPPDKQNTGELFF,TGTGCCAGCAGCCCGCCGGACAAGCAGAACACCGGGGAGCTGTTTTTT
-,-,TRBV5-5,TRBJ1-1,CASSLKAGAENTEAFF,TGTGCCAGCAGCTTGAAGGCAGGGGCGGAGAACACTGAAGCTTTCTTT
once,-,TRBV9,TRBJ2-2,CASSPSGRVFGELFF,TGTGCCAGCAGCCCTAGTGGTCGGGTATTCGGGGAGCTGTTTTTT
-,-,TRBV7-9,TRBJ1-2,CASTPQGGLHGYTF,TGTGCCAGCACCCCCCAGGGTGGGCTACATGGCTACACCTTC
-,TRBD1,TRBV3-1/TRBV3-2,TRBJ1-1,CASSLSDRGAEAFF,TGTGCCAGCAGCCTAAGTGACAGGGGCGCTGAAGCTTTCTTT
-,-,TRBV13,TRBJ1-1,CASSYTRTEAFF,TGTGCCAGCAGCTATACAAGAACTGAAGCTTTCTTT
-,TRBD1,TRBV18,TRBJ2-3,CASSPGQGGTDTQYF,TGTGCCAGCTCACCGGGACAGGGGGGCACAGATACGCAGTATTTT
-,-,TRBV5-6,TRBJ2-2,CASSLLRGPQRAGELFF,TGTGCCAGCAGCTTGCTACGGGGTCCCCAGAGGGCCGGGGAGCTGTTTTTT
-,-,TRBV12-3/TRBV12-4,TRBJ1-1,CASTPRGGVGAFF,TGTGCCAGCACCCCTAGGGGGGGGGTCGGAGCTTTCTTT
-,-,TRBV29-1,TRBJ2-2,CSVEEGPGLVAGELFF,TGCAGCGTTGAAGAAGGTCCAGGGTTGGTGGCCGGGGAGCTGTTTTTT